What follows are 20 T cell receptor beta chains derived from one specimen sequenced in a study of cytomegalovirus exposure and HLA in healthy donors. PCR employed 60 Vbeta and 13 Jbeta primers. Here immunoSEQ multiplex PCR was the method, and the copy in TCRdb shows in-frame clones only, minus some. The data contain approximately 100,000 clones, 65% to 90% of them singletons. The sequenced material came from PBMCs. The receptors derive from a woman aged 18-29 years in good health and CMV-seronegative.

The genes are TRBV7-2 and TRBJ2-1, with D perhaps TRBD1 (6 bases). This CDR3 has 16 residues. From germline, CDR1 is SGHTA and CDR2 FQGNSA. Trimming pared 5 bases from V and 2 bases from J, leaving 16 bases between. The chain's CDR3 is CASSRGQLYAYNEQFF. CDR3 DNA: TGTGCCAGCAGCCGAGGACAGTTATATGCCTACAATGAGCAGTTCTTC.

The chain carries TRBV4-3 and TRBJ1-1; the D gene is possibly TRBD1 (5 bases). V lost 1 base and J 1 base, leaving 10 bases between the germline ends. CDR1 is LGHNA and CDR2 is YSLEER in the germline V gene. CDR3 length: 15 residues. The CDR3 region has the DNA TGCGCCAGCAGCCAAGGGGGCTCGGGGAACACTGAAGCTTTCTTT. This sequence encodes CASSQGGSGNTEAFF.

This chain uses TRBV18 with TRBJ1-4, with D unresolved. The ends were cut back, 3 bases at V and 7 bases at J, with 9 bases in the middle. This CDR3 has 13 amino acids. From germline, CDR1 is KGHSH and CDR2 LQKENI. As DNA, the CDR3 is TGTGCCAGCTCACCCGGTTTCCGTGAAAAACTGTTTTTT. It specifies CASSPGFREKLFF.

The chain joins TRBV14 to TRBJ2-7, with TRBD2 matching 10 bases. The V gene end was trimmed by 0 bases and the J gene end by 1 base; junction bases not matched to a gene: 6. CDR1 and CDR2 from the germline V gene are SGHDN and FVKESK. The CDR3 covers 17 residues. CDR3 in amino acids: CASSQDSLGLASYEQYF. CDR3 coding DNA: TGTGCCAGCAGCCAAGATTCGCTGGGACTAGCGTCCTACGAGCAGTACTTC.

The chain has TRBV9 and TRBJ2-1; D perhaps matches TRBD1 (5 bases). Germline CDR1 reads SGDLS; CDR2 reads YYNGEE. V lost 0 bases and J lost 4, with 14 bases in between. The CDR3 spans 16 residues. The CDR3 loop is CASSVDPSGQYNEQFF. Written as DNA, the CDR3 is TGTGCCAGCAGCGTAGACCCCTCCGGACAATACAATGAGCAGTTCTTC.

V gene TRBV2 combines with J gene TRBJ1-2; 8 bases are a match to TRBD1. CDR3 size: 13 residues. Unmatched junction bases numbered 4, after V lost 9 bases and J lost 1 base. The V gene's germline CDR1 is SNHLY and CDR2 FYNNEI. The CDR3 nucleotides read TGTGCCAGATCGGACAGGGTTAACTATGGCTACACCTTC. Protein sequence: CARSDRVNYGYTF. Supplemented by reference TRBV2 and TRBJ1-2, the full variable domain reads EPEVTQTPSHQVTQMGQEVILRCVPISNHLYFYWYRQILGQKVEFLVSFYNNEISEKSEIFDDQFSVERPDGSNFTLKIRSTKLEDSAMYFCARSDRVNYGYTFGSGTRLTVV.

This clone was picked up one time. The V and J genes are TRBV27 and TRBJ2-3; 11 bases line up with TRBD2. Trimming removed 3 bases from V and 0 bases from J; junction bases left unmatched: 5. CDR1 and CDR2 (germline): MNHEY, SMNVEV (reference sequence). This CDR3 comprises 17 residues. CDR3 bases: TGTGCCAGCAGTTTGCTAGCGGGGGGCCCTAGCACAGATACGCAGTATTTT. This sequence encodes CASSLLAGGPSTDTQYF.

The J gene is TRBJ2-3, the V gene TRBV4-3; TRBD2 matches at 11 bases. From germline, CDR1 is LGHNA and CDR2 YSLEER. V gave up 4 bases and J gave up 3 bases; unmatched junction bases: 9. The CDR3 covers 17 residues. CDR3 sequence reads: CASSPIIAGGPTDTQYF. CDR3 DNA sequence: TGCGCCAGCAGCCCTATTATAGCGGGGGGGCCGACAGATACGCAGTATTTT.

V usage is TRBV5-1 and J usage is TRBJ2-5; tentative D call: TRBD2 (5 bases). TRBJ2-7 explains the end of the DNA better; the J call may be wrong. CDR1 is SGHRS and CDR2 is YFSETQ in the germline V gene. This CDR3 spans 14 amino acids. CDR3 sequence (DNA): TGCGCCAGCAGCTTGGCCGGGGTGGGCTACGAGCAGTACTTC. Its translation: CASSLAGVGYEQYF.

This CDR3 is CASSLAHRGSYEQYF. Written as DNA, the CDR3 is TGTGCCAGCAGCTTAGCGCACAGGGGTTCCTACGAGCAGTACTTC. This chain connects TRBV7-2 to TRBJ2-7; 7 nucleotides line up with TRBD1. The J segment lost 1 base and the V segment lost 0 bases, leaving 3 bases of the junction unmatched. Germline CDR1 SGHTA, CDR2 FQGNSA. The CDR3 totals 15 residues.

CDR3 nucleotides: TGTGCCAGCAGCTTATACGCCAGGGGGCAGACTGGGGCCAACGTCCTGACTTTC. Translating gives CASSLYARGQTGANVLTF. The J gene is TRBJ2-6, the V gene TRBV7-2, with 8 bases that match TRBD1. The CDR3 totals 18 residues. Germline CDR1 and CDR2: SGHTA and FQGNSA. Germline trimming cut 2 bases from V and 2 bases from J; bases unmatched to any gene: 8.

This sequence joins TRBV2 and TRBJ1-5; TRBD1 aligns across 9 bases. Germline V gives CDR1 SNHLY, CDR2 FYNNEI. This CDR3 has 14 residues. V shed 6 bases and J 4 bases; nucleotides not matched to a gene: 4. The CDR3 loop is CASSLGQGNQPQHF. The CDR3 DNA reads TGTGCCAGCAGCCTGGGACAGGGTAATCAGCCCCAGCATTTT. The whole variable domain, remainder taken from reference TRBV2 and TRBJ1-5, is EPEVTQTPSHQVTQMGQEVILRCVPISNHLYFYWYRQILGQKVEFLVSFYNNEISEKSEIFDDQFSVERPDGSNFTLKIRSTKLEDSAMYFCASSLGQGNQPQHFGDGTRLSIL.

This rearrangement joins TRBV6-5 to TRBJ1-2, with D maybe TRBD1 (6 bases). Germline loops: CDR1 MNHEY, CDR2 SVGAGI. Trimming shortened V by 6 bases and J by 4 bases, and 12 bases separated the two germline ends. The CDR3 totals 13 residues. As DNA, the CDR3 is TGTGCCAGCAGACTCAAGGGGGTCTATGGCTACACCTTC. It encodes CASRLKGVYGYTF.

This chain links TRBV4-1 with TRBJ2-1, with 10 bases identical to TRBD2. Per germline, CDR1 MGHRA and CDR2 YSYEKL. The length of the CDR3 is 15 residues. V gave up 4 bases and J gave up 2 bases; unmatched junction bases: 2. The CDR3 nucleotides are TGCGCCAGCAGCCTCCTAGCGGGAGCCTACAATGAGCAGTTCTTC. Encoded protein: CASSLLAGAYNEQFF.

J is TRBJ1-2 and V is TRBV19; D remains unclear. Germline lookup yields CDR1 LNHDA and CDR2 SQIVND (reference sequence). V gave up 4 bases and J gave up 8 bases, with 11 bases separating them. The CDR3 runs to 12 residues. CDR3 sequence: CASSKTSLGYTF. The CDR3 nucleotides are TGTGCCAGTAGTAAGACAAGTCTCGGCTACACCTTC. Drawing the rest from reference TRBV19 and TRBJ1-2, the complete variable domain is DGGITQSPKYLFRKEGQNVTLSCEQNLNHDAMYWYRQDPGQGLRLIYYSQIVNDFQKGDIAEGYSVSREKKESFPLTVTSAQKNPTAFYLCASSKTSLGYTFGSGTRLTVV.

The CDR3 DNA follows: TGTGCCAGTAGCCGGGACAGGGTATCAGATACGCAGTATTTT. Translated, it gives CASSRDRVSDTQYF. The chain employs TRBV19 and TRBJ2-3; 9 nucleotides agree with TRBD1. Germline trimming cut 6 bases from V and 4 bases from J; bases unmatched to any gene: 5. The CDR3 has 14 residues. Looked up from germline, CDR1 is LNHDA and CDR2 is SQIVND (reference sequence).

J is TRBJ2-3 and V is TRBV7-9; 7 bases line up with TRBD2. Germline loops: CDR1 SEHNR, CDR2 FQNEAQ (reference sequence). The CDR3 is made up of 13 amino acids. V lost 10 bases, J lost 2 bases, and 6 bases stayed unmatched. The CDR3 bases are TGTGCCACTTTGGGGGGGAACACAGATACGCAGTATTTT. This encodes CATLGGNTDTQYF.

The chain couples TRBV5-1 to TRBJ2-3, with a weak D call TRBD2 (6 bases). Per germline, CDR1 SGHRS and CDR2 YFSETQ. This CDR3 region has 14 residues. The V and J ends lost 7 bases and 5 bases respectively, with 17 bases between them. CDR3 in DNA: TGCGCCAGCGCTACGGGGGACTCCCAAGATACGCAGTATTTT. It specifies CASATGDSQDTQYF. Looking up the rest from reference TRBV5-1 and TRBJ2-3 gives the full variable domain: KAGVTQTPRYLIKTRGQQVTLSCSPISGHRSVSWYQQTPGQGLQFLFEYFSETQRNKGNFPGRFSGRQFSNSRSEMNVSTLELGDSALYLCASATGDSQDTQYFGPGTRLTVL.

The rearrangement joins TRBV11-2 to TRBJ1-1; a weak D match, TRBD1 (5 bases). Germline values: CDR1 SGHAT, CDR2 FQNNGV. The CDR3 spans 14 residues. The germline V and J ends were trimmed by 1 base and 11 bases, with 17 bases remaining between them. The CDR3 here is CASSLGDYRNQAFF. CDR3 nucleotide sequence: TGTGCCAGCAGCTTAGGGGACTATCGGAATCAGGCTTTCTTT.

The CDR3 reads CSTRQGENSPLHF. DNA of the CDR3: TGCAGCACCCGACAGGGAGAAAATTCACCCCTCCACTTT. The V gene is TRBV29-1, the J gene TRBJ1-6, with 7 bases matching TRBD1. CDR3 length: 13 amino acids. The trim removed 8 bases at V and 7 bases at J, leaving 8 bases unmatched. CDR1 and CDR2 (germline): SQVTM, ANQGSEA.